The entry that follows covers one T cell receptor beta chain sequence. No antigen is known for it. Using immunoSEQ multiplex PCR, the repertoire was profiled, and TCRdb retains in-frame clones only, with some absent. The profile shows more than 40,000 clones, around 81% of them singletons. Using viral peptide pools, the ViraFEST assay grew out antigen-specific CD4+ T cells prior to sequencing. An approximately ten-day culture period preceded the isolation of CD4+ T cells. No vaccinee had earlier SARS-CoV-2 infection, and nucleocapsid antibodies were negative. Cultivation was performed at two million PBMC per well with roughly 9.2 IU/ml IL-2 and approximately 9.2 ug/ml peptides added. This CDR3 is built from 14 residues. Germline trimming cut 9 bases from V and 1 base from J; bases unmatched to any gene: 5. Looked up from germline, CDR1 is SNHLY and CDR2 is FYNNEI. This sample was taken from a study of vaccination effects on CD4 cells after COVID-19.

Overall study findings and caveats: Sampling in the study covered few convalescent patients and included no early post-infection timepoints. At late timepoints after vaccination, vaccine- and infection-induced clones shrank markedly.

The sequencing used CD4+ T cells from PBMCs cultured with SARS-CoV-2 spike peptides, collected before COVID-19 vaccination. The TCR sequence derives from a human donor who received a COVID-19 vaccine. V usage is TRBV2 and J usage is TRBJ2-3, with TRBD2 matching over 9 bases. CDR3 DNA sequence: TGTGCCAGTTCTATAGCGGGGGGCACAGATACGCAGTATTTT. Encoded protein: CASSIAGGTDTQYF.